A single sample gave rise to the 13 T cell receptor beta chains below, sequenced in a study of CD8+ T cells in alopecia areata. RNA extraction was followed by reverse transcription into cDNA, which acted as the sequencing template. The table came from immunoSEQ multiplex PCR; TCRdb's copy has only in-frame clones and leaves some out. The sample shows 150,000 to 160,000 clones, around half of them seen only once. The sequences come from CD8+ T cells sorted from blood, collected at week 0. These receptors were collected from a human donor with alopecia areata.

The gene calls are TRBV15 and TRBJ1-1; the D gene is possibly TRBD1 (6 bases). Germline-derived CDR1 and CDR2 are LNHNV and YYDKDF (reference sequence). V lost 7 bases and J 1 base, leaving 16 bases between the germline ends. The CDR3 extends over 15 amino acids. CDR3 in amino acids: CATKNRDTPNTEAFF. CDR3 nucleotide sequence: TGTGCCACCAAAAACCGGGACACCCCGAACACTGAAGCTTTCTTT.

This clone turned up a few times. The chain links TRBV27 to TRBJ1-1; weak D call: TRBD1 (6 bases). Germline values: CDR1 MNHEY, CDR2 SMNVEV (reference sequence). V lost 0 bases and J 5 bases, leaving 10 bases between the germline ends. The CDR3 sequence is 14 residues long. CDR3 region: CASSLSTGKTEAFF. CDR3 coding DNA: TGTGCCAGCAGTTTATCTACAGGGAAAACTGAAGCTTTCTTT.

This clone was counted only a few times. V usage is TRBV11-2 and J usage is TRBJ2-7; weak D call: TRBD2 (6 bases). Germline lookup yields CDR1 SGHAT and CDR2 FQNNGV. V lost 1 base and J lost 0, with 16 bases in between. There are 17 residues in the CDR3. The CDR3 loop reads CASSLVGGTTISYEQYF. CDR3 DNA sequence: TGTGCCAGCAGCTTAGTTGGGGGGACGACAATCTCCTACGAGCAGTACTTC.

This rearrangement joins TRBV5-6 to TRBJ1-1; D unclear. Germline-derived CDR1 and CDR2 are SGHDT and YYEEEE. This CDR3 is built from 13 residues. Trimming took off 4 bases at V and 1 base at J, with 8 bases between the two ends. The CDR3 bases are TGTGCCAGCAGCCGAACAAGGAACACTGAAGCTTTCTTT. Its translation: CASSRTRNTEAFF.

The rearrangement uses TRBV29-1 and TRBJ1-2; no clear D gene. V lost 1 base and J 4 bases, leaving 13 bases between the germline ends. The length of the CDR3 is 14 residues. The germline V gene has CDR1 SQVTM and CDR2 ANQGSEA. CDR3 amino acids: CSVEAAPALYGYTF. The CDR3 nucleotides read TGCAGCGTTGAAGCGGCGCCAGCCCTCTATGGCTACACCTTC. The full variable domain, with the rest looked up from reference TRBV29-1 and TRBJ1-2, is SAVISQKPSRDICQRGTSLTIQCQVDSQVTMMFWYRQQPGQSLTLIATANQGSEATYESGFVIDKFPISRPNLTFSTLTVSNMSPEDSSIYLCSVEAAPALYGYTFGSGTRLTVV.

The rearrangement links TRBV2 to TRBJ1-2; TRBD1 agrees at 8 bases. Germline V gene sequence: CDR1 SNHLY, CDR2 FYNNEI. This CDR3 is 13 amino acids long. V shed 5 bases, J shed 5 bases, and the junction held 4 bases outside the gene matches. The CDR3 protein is CASSLNRGYGYTF. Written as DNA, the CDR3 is TGTGCCAGCAGTTTAAACAGGGGGTATGGCTACACCTTC.

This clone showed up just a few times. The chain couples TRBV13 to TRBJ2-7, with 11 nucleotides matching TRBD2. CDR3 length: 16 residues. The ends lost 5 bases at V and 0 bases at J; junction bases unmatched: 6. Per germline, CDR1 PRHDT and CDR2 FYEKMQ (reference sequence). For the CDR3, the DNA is TGTGCCAGCAGCGAGGCCGGGACTAGCGGCTCCTACGAGCAGTACTTC. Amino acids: CASSEAGTSGSYEQYF.

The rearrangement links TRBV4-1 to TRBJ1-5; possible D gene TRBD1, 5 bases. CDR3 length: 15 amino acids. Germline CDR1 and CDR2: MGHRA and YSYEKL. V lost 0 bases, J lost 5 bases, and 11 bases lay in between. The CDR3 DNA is TGCGCCAGCAGCCAAGACAGGGAAACGGATCAGCCCCAGCATTTT. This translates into CASSQDRETDQPQHF.

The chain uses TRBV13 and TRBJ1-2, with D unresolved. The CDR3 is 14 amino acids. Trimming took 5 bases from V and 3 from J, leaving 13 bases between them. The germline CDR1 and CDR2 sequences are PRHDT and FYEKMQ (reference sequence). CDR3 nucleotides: TGTGCCAGCAGCAGACTGGACTGGGACTATGGCTACACCTTC. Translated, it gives CASSRLDWDYGYTF. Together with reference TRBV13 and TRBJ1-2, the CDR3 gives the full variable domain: AAGVIQSPRHLIKEKRETATLKCYPIPRHDTVYWYQQGPGQDPQFLISFYEKMQSDKGSIPDRFSAQQFSDYHSELNMSSLELGDSALYFCASSRLDWDYGYTFGSGTRLTVV.

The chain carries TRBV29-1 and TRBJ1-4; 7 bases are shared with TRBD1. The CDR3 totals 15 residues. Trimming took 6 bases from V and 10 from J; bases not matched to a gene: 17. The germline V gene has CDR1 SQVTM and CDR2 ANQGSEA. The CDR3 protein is CSVFRDSEERGKLFF. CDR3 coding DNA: TGCAGCGTCTTCCGGGACAGCGAAGAGCGTGGAAAACTGTTTTTT.

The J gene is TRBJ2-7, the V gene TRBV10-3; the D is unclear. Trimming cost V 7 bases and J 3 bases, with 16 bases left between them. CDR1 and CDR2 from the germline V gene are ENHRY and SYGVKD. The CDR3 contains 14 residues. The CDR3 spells CAINADDTYYEQYF. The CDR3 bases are TGTGCCATCAATGCCGATGACACTTACTACGAGCAGTACTTC.

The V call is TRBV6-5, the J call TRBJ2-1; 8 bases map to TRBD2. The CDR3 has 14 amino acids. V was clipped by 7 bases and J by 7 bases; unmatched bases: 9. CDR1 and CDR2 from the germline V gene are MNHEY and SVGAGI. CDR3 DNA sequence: TGTGCCAGCACTAACGGGGGGGCGTGGAATGAGCAGTTCTTC. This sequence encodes CASTNGGAWNEQFF.

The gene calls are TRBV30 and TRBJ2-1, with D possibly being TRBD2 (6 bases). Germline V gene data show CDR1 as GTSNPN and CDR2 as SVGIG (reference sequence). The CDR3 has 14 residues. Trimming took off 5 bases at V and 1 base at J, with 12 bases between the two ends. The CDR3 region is CAWPGDASYNEQFF. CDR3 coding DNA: TGTGCCTGGCCGGGGGACGCATCCTACAATGAGCAGTTCTTC.